Shown below are 26 T cell receptor beta chains from a single sample sequenced in a study of vaccination and CD4 T cells after COVID-19. No cognate antigen is known for these TCRs. The treatment is: roughly ten-day PBMC culture with coronavirus spike peptide pools or control peptides (ViraFEST assay). Cultured CD4+ T-cell DNA underwent Oncomine TCR Beta short-read sequencing. TCRdb itself ran the PCR reads through MiXCR, one entry per CDR3 protein. The sample lists about 21,000 distinct CDR3 sequences, roughly 44% occurring once. The sequencing input was cultured CD4+ T cells from blood. These receptors originate from a human donor with COVID-19.

The chain is built from TRBV6-1 and TRBJ1-2; 8 nucleotides align to TRBD1. Germline values: CDR1 MNHNS, CDR2 SASEGT. This CDR3 has 15 residues. After removal of 4 bases from V and 7 bases from J, the junction contained 11 bases not matched to a gene. Here the CDR3 reads CASSGQKLTGGGYTF. Written as DNA, the CDR3 is TGTGCCAGCAGTGGACAAAAGTTAACAGGGGGTGGCTACACCTTC.

The chain recombines TRBV6-2 or TRBV6-3 with TRBJ1-5; TRBD1 might be the D (5 bases). CDR3 length: 14 residues. Germline V gene data show CDR1 as MNHEY and CDR2 as SVGEGT. Trimming stripped 8 bases from V and 2 bases from J, with 13 bases between. CDR3 residues: CASENGGRNQPQHF. The DNA of the CDR3 is TGTGCCAGCGAGAACGGGGGACGCAATCAGCCCCAGCATTTT.

The rearrangement joins TRBV20-1 to TRBJ1-1; a possible D gene is TRBD1 (6 bases). Germline values: CDR1 DFQATT, CDR2 SNEGSKA (reference sequence). There are 14 residues in the CDR3. Deletions cut 5 bases from V and 0 bases from J, with 13 bases between. The CDR3 DNA reads as TGCAGTGCTGGCGGGGGGCAGATGAACACTGAAGCTTTCTTT. This gives the protein CSAGGGQMNTEAFF.

The genes are TRBV12-3 or TRBV12-4 and TRBJ2-2; possible D gene TRBD1, 7 bases. The CDR3 totals 15 residues. Trimming cost V 3 bases and J 3 bases, with 11 bases left between them. The CDR3 sequence: CASSFVRGDTGELFF. CDR3 DNA sequence: TGTGCCAGCAGTTTTGTCAGGGGGGACACCGGGGAGCTGTTTTTT.

This rearrangement joins TRBV19 to TRBJ1-5, with D possibly being TRBD1 (6 bases). Germline lookup yields CDR1 LNHDA and CDR2 SQIVND (reference sequence). Trimming pared 7 bases from V and 6 bases from J, leaving 16 bases between. This CDR3 is 14 amino acids long. The CDR3: CASIDRDKGQPQHF. CDR3 in DNA: TGTGCCAGTATCGACCGGGACAAAGGTCAGCCCCAGCATTTT.

The chain uses TRBV24-1 and TRBJ2-2, with 8 bases fitting TRBD1. Looked up from germline, CDR1 is KGHDR and CDR2 is SFDVKD. CDR3 length: 16 amino acids. V shed 4 bases and J 3 bases; nucleotides not matched to a gene: 6. The CDR3 DNA reads TGTGCCACCAGTGACCCCCGGACAGGGCACACCGGGGAGCTGTTTTTT. Its protein product is CATSDPRTGHTGELFF.

The chain links TRBV20-1 to TRBJ2-5; 12 bases are a match to TRBD2. V was clipped by 5 bases and J by 3 bases; unmatched bases: 4. Germline-derived CDR1 and CDR2 are DFQATT and SNEGSKA (reference sequence). The CDR3 has 14 amino acids. The CDR3 is CSAPRTSGEETQYF. CDR3 nucleotides: TGCAGTGCTCCGAGGACTAGCGGGGAAGAGACCCAGTACTTC.

There are a few counts of this clonotype. This rearrangement joins TRBV10-3 to TRBJ1-1; 7 nucleotides line up with TRBD1. The CDR3 runs to 12 residues. V shed 3 bases and J 6 bases; nucleotides not matched to a gene: 1. Looked up from germline, CDR1 is ENHRY and CDR2 is SYGVKD. The CDR3 DNA sequence: TGTGCCATCAGTGAACAGGGGTCTGAAGCTTTCTTT. Its translation is CAISEQGSEAFF.

This chain joins TRBV19 and TRBJ2-7; 10 bases match TRBD1. Trimming at V came to 1 base and at J to 0 bases, leaving 3 bases not matched to a gene. CDR1 and CDR2 from the germline V gene are LNHDA and SQIVND (reference sequence). The CDR3 has 16 residues. CDR3 DNA: TGTGCCAGTAGTATAGCCTGGGACAGGGGCTCCTACGAGCAGTACTTC. Protein product: CASSIAWDRGSYEQYF. The complete variable domain, with remaining parts taken from reference TRBV19 and TRBJ2-7, reads DGGITQSPKYLFRKEGQNVTLSCEQNLNHDAMYWYRQDPGQGLRLIYYSQIVNDFQKGDIAEGYSVSREKKESFPLTVTSAQKNPTAFYLCASSIAWDRGSYEQYFGPGTRLTVT.

The CDR3 here is CASSFSGVDEQYF. Written as DNA, the CDR3 is TGTGCCAGCAGTTTTTCCGGGGTCGACGAGCAGTACTTC. The V call is TRBV12-3 or TRBV12-4, the J call TRBJ2-7; a weak D match, TRBD2 (5 bases). Trimming cost V 3 bases and J 5 bases, with 11 bases left between them. The CDR3 is 13 amino acids.

This clonotype was seen more than once but under ten times. The rearrangement joins TRBV19 to TRBJ1-2; weak D call: TRBD1 (5 bases). The CDR3 spans 13 residues. Germline CDR1 and CDR2: LNHDA and SQIVND (reference sequence). V shed 3 bases and J shed 8 bases, with 13 bases lying between them. The CDR3 DNA reads TGTGCCAGTAGTATTCGGGACCTCTGGGGCTACACCTTC. Its protein product is CASSIRDLWGYTF.

This clonotype was recorded a few times. In DNA form, the CDR3 reads TGTGCCAGCATGGGGGGGGGATTTGGAAACACCATATATTTT. Protein sequence: CASMGGGFGNTIYF. This chain connects TRBV6-1 to TRBJ1-3, with D possibly being TRBD1 (5 bases). Trimming took off 7 bases at V and 3 bases at J, with 13 bases between the two ends. This CDR3 has 14 residues. Germline V lookup: CDR1 MNHNS, CDR2 SASEGT.

This clonotype was found a few times. The chain uses TRBV20-1 and TRBJ2-3, with 13 bases aligning to TRBD2. Per germline, CDR1 DFQATT and CDR2 SNEGSKA (reference sequence). After removal of 3 bases from V and 2 bases from J, the junction contained 11 bases not matched to a gene. This CDR3 is 18 amino acids long. The CDR3 loop is CSASGLAGDATPTDTQYF. CDR3 coding DNA: TGCAGTGCTAGCGGACTAGCGGGGGATGCTACCCCCACAGATACGCAGTATTTT.

This sequence joins TRBV5-1 and TRBJ2-5, with D possibly matching TRBD2 (6 bases). The length of the CDR3 is 16 residues. Germline values: CDR1 SGHRS, CDR2 YFSETQ. Trimming removed 0 bases from V and 2 bases from J, with 14 bases in between. In DNA, the CDR3 is TGCGCCAGCAGCTTGGTCCTAGCGAGCCGACAAGAGACCCAGTACTTC. It translates to CASSLVLASRQETQYF.

This clonotype was detected a few times. J is TRBJ1-5 and V is TRBV20-1; tentative D call: TRBD1 (6 bases). V gave up 0 bases and J gave up 6 bases, with 12 bases separating them. Germline loops: CDR1 DFQATT, CDR2 SNEGSKA (reference sequence). The CDR3 sequence is 14 residues long. The CDR3 region is CSARDRGATQPQHF. The CDR3 DNA reads as TGCAGTGCTAGAGATCGGGGGGCGACTCAGCCCCAGCATTTT.

This clonotype was seen only a few times. The rearrangement joins TRBV20-1 to TRBJ2-2, with a weak D call TRBD2 (6 bases). The CDR3 covers 14 residues. Per the germline V gene, CDR1 is DFQATT and CDR2 is SNEGSKA (reference sequence). V gave up 6 bases and J gave up 3 bases, with 14 bases separating them. The CDR3 spells CSAPKTGDTGELFF. In DNA, the CDR3 is TGCAGTGCCCCCAAGACGGGAGACACCGGGGAGCTGTTTTTT.

By share of the sample, this clonotype is medium-sized. The CDR3 sequence is CASRDRGNQPQHF. CDR3 DNA sequence: TGTGCCAGCAGAGACAGGGGGAATCAGCCCCAGCATTTT. The genes are TRBV2 and TRBJ1-5; TRBD1 matches at 9 bases. Germline V CDR1 and CDR2: SNHLY, FYNNEI. The CDR3 extends over 13 amino acids. The junction had 1 base not matched to a gene; V was cut back by 6 bases and J by 4 bases.

The chain employs TRBV20-1 and TRBJ1-5; D is possibly TRBD1 (5 bases). Trimming pared 1 base from V and 3 bases from J, leaving 7 bases between. Germline CDR1 and CDR2: DFQATT and SNEGSKA (reference sequence). The CDR3 sequence is 13 residues long. The CDR3 is CSARVGDNQPQHF. The CDR3, as DNA: TGCAGTGCTAGAGTAGGGGACAATCAGCCCCAGCATTTT.

This chain joins TRBV20-1 and TRBJ2-2; 7 bases fit TRBD1. V lost 0 bases, J lost 7 bases, and 8 bases stayed unmatched. The germline V gene has CDR1 DFQATT and CDR2 SNEGSKA (reference sequence). The CDR3 is 15 residues long. The CDR3, as DNA: TGCAGTGCTAGAGATCCACAGGGGTCCTACGGGGAGCTGTTTTTT. Encoded protein: CSARDPQGSYGELFF.

This clonotype was picked up a small number of times. V gene TRBV2 combines with J gene TRBJ1-2, with D perhaps matching TRBD1 (6 bases). V lost 7 bases to trimming and J lost 4 bases, with 16 bases between them. The CDR3 is 14 amino acids. Germline V CDR1 and CDR2: SNHLY, FYNNEI. Written as DNA, the CDR3 is TGTGCCAGCAATTTGAGCAGGGACACCTATGGCTACACCTTC. The encoded protein is CASNLSRDTYGYTF.

The V call is TRBV29-1, the J call TRBJ2-3; 7 bases are shared with TRBD2. The CDR3 has 15 residues. The V gene's germline CDR1 is SQVTM and CDR2 ANQGSEA. Trimming cost V 3 bases and J 1 base; bases outside gene matches: 7. Here the CDR3 DNA reads TGCAGCGTTGAGGGGGAGGGGTATGGCACAGATACGCAGTATTTT. This encodes CSVEGEGYGTDTQYF.

Only a few counts were recorded for this clonotype. As DNA, the CDR3 is TGTGCCAGCAGACTATGGAATCAGCCCCAGCATTTT. This codes for CASRLWNQPQHF. The J gene is TRBJ1-5, the V gene TRBV6-1; D remains unclear. Germline loops: CDR1 MNHNS, CDR2 SASEGT. The V end lost 6 bases, the J end lost 4 bases, and 7 bases lay between the germline ends. CDR3 size: 12 residues.

This sequence joins TRBV5-4 and TRBJ2-5; 9 nucleotides line up with TRBD1. V was pared by 4 bases and J by 2 bases, with 3 bases of the junction left unmatched. This CDR3 is 14 amino acids long. The V gene's germline CDR1 is SGHNT and CDR2 YYREEE (reference sequence). The CDR3, as DNA: TGTGCCAGCAGCCGACAGGGGGGGCAAGAGACCCAGTACTTC. This gives the protein CASSRQGGQETQYF.

The table lists this clonotype with a count of one. J is TRBJ1-6 and V is TRBV6-1, with TRBD1 matching 9 bases. Germline V gene data show CDR1 as MNHNS and CDR2 as SASEGT. Trimming took 10 bases from V and 0 from J; bases not matched to a gene: 13. The CDR3 extends over 18 amino acids. The CDR3 nucleotides are TGTGCCATCAGAGAGACGGACAGGGGATACTCCTATAATTCACCCCTCCACTTT. It encodes CAIRETDRGYSYNSPLHF.

V is TRBV7-2 and J is TRBJ1-2; D is unclear. The CDR3 is 11 amino acids. Per the germline V gene, CDR1 is SGHTA and CDR2 is FQGNSA. V was cut by 7 bases and J by 2 bases, with 5 bases left in between. Written as DNA, the CDR3 is TGTGCCAGCACAAAAAACTATGGCTACACCTTC. This sequence encodes CASTKNYGYTF. Full variable domain (outside the CDR3, taken from reference TRBV7-2 and TRBJ1-2): GAGVSQSPSNKVTEKGKDVELRCDPISGHTALYWYRQSLGQGLEFLIYFQGNSAPDKSGLPSDRFSAERTGGSVSTLTIQRTQQEDSAVYLCASTKNYGYTFGSGTRLTVV.

V is TRBV6-1 and J is TRBJ2-1, with TRBD2 identical over 7 bases. V was clipped by 6 bases and J by 0 bases; unmatched bases: 5. Germline V gene data show CDR1 as MNHNS and CDR2 as SASEGT. The CDR3 extends over 15 amino acids. The CDR3 here is CASRSGANSYNEQFF. In nucleotides, the CDR3 is TGTGCCAGCAGGAGCGGGGCCAACTCCTACAATGAGCAGTTCTTC.